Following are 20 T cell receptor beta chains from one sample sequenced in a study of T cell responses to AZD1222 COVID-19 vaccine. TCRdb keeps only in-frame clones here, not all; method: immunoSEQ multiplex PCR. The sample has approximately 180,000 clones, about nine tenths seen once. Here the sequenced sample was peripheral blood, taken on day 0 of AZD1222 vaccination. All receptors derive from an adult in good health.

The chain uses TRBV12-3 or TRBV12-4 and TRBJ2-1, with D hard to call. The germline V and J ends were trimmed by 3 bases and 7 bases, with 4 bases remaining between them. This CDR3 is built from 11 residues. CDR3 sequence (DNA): TGTGCCAGCAGTTTCCGGAATGAGCAGTTCTTC. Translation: CASSFRNEQFF.

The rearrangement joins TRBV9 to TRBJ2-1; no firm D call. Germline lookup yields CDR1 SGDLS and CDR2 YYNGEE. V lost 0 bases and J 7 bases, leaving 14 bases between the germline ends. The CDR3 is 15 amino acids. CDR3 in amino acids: CASSVVGSVPNEQFF. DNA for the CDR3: TGTGCCAGCAGCGTAGTTGGCTCCGTTCCTAATGAGCAGTTCTTC.

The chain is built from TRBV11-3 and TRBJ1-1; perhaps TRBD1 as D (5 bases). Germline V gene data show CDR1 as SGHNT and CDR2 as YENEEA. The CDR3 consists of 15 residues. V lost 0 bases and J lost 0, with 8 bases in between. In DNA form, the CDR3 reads TGTGCCAGCAGCTTAGACTCGGGGCTGAACACTGAAGCTTTCTTT. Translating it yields CASSLDSGLNTEAFF.

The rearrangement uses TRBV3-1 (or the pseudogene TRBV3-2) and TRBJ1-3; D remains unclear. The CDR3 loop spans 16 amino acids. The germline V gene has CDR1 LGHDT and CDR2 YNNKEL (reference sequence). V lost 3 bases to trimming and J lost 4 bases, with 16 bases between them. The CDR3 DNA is TGTGCCAGCAGCCAGTCAGGCCAGTCCTTGGGAAACACCATATATTTT. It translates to CASSQSGQSLGNTIYF.

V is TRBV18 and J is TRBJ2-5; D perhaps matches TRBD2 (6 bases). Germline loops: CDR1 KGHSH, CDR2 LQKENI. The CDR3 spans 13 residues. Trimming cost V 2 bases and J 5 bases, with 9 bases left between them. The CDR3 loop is CASSPSLAETQYF. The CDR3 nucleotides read TGTGCCAGCTCACCATCCCTAGCGGAGACCCAGTACTTC.

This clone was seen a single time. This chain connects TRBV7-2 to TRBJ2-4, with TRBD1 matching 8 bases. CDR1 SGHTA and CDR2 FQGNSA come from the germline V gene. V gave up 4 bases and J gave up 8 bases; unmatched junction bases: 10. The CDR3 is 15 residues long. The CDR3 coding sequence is TGTGCCAGCAGCTCACCCGGACAGGGAAGGGACATTCAGTACTTC. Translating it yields CASSSPGQGRDIQYF.

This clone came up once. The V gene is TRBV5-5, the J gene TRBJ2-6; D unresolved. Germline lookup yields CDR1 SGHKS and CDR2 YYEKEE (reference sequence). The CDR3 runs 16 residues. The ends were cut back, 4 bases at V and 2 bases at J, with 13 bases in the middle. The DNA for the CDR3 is TGTGCCAGCAGCCATGACCCAGGTACTGGGGCCAACGTCCTGACTTTC. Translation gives CASSHDPGTGANVLTF.

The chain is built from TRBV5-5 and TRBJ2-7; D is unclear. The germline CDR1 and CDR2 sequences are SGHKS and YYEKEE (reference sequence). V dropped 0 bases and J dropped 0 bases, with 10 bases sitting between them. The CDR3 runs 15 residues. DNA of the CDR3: TGTGCCAGCAGCTTGGCCGGCTTCGACTCCTACGAGCAGTACTTC. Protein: CASSLAGFDSYEQYF.

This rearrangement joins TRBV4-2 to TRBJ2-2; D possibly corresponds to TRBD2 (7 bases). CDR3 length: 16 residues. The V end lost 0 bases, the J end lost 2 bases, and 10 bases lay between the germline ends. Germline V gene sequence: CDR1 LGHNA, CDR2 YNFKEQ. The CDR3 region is CASSQEGGGNTGELFF. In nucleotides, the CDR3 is TGTGCCAGCAGCCAAGAAGGCGGGGGCAACACCGGGGAGCTGTTTTTT.

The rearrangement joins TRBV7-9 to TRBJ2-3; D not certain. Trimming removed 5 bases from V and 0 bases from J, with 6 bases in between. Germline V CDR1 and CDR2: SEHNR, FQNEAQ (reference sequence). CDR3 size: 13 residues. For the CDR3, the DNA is TGTGCCAGCAGCATGTTTAGCACAGATACGCAGTATTTT. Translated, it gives CASSMFSTDTQYF.

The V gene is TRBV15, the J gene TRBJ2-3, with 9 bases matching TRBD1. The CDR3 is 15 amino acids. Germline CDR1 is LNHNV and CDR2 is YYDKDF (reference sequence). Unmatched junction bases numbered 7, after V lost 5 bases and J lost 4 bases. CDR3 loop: CATSRDRVGADTQYF. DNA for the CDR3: TGTGCCACCAGCCGGGACAGGGTAGGTGCAGATACGCAGTATTTT. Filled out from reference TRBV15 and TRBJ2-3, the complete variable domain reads DAMVIQNPRYQVTQFGKPVTLSCSQTLNHNVMYWYQQKSSQAPKLLFHYYDKDFNNEADTPDNFQSRRPNTSFCFLDIRSPGLGDTAMYLCATSRDRVGADTQYFGPGTRLTVL.

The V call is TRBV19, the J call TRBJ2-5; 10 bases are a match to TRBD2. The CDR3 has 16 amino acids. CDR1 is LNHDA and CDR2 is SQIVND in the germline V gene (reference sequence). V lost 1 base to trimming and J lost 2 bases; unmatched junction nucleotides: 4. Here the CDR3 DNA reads TGTGCCAGTAGTATAGTGAGTAGCGGGGGGCAAGAGACCCAGTACTTC. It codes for CASSIVSSGGQETQYF.

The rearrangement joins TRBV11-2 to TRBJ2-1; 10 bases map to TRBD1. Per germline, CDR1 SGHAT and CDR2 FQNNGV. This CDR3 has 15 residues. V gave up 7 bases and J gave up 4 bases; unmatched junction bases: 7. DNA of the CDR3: TGTGCCAGCACTTCCCGGGACAGGGGATACAATGAGCAGTTCTTC. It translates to CASTSRDRGYNEQFF. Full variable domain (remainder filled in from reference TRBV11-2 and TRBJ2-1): EAGVAQSPRYKIIEKRQSVAFWCNPISGHATLYWYQQILGQGPKLLIQFQNNGVVDDSQLPKDRFSAERLKGVDSTLKIQPAKLEDSAVYLCASTSRDRGYNEQFFGPGTRLTVL.

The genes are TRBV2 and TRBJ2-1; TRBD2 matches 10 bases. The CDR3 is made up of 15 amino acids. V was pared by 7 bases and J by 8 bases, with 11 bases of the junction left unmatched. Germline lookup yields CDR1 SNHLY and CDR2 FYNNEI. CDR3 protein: CASKQLAGPRDEQFF. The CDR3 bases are TGTGCCAGCAAACAACTAGCGGGGCCCCGTGATGAGCAGTTCTTC.

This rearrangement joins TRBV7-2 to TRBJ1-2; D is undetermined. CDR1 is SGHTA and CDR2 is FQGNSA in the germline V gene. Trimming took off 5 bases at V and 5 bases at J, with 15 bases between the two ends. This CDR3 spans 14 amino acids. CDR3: CASSHTGGFYGYTF. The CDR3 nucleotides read TGTGCCAGCAGCCATACGGGAGGGTTTTATGGCTACACCTTC.

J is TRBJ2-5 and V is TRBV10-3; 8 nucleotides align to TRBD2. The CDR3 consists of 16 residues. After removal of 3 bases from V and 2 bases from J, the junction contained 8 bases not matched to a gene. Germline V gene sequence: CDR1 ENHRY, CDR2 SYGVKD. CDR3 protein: CAISDPGLGSQETQYF. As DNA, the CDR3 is TGTGCCATCAGTGATCCGGGACTAGGAAGTCAAGAGACCCAGTACTTC.

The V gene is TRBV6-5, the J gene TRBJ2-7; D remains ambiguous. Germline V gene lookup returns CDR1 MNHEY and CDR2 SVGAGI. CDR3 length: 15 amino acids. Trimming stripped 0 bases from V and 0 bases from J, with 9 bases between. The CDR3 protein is CASSYSTGVSYEQYF. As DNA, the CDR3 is TGTGCCAGCAGTTACTCGACCGGAGTCTCCTACGAGCAGTACTTC.

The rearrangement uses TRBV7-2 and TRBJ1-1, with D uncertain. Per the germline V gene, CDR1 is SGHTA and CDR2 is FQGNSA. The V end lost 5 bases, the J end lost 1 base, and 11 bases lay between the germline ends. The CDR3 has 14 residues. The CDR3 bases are TGTGCCAGCAGCCCAGGAGGAAAGAACACTGAAGCTTTCTTT. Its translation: CASSPGGKNTEAFF. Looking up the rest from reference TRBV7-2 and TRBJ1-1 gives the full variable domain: GAGVSQSPSNKVTEKGKDVELRCDPISGHTALYWYRQSLGQGLEFLIYFQGNSAPDKSGLPSDRFSAERTGGSVSTLTIQRTQQEDSAVYLCASSPGGKNTEAFFGQGTRLTVV.

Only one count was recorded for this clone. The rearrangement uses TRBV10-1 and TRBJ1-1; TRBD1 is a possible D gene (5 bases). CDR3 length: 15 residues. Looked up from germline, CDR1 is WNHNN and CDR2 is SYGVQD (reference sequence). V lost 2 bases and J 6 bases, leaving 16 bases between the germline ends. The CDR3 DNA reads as TGCGCCAGCAGTGAGGGGGAAGGGGAAGTCGCTGAAGCTTTCTTT. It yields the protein CASSEGEGEVAEAFF.

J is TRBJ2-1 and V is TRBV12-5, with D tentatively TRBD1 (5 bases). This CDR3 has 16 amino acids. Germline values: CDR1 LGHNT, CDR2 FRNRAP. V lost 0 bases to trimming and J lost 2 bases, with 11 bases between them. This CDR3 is CASGLVLGDPYNEQFF. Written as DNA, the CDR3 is TGTGCTAGTGGTTTGGTATTAGGGGATCCCTACAATGAGCAGTTCTTC.